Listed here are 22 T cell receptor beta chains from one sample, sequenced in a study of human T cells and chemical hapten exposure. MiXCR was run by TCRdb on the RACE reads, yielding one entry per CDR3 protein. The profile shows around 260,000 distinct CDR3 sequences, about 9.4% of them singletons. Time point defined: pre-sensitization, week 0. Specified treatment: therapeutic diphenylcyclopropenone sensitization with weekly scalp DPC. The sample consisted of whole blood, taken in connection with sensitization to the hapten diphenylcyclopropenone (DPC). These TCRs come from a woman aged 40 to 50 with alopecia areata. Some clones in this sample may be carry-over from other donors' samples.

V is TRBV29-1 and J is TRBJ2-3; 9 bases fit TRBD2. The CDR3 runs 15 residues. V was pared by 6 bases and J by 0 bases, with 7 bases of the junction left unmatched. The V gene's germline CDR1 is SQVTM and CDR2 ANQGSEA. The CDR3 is CSVGRTSESTDTQYF. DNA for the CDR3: TGCAGCGTCGGAAGGACTAGCGAGAGCACAGATACGCAGTATTTT.

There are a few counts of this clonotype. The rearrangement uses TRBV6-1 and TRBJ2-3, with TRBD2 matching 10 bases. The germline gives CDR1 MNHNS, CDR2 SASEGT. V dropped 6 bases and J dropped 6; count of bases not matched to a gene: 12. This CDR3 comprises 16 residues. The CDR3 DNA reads TGTGCCAGCAGCGGCCGTTTGCTAGCGGGAGTTGATACGCAGTATTTT. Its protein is CASSGRLLAGVDTQYF.

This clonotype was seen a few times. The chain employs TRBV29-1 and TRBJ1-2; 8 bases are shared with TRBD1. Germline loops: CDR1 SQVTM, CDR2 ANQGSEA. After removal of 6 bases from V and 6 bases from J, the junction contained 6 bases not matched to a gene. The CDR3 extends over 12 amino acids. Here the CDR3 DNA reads TGCAGCGTGGCGACAGGGGAGAATGGCTACACCTTC. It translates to CSVATGENGYTF.

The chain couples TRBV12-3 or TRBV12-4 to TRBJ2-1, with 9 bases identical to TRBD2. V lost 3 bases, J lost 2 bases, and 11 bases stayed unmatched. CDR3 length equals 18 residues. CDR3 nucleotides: TGTGCCAGCAGTTTCGGCTTGTTAGCGGGAGTCCCCTACAATGAGCAGTTCTTC. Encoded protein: CASSFGLLAGVPYNEQFF.

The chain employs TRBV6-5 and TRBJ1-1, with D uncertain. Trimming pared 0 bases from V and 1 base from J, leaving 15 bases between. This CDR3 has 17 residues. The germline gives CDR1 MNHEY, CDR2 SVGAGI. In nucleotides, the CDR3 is TGTGCCAGCAGTTACTCGACGGTGATAACGTGGAACACTGAAGCTTTCTTT. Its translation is CASSYSTVITWNTEAFF.

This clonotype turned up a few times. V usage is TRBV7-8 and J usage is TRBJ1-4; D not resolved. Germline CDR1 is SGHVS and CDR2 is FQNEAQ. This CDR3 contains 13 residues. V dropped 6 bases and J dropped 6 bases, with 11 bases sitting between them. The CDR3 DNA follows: TGTGCCAGCAGTTATCTTCGGCATGAAAAACTGTTTTTT. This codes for CASSYLRHEKLFF.

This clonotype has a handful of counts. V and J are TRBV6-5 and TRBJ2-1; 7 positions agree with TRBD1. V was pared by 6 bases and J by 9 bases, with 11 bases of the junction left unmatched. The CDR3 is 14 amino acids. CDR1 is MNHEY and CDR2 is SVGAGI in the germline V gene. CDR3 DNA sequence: TGTGCCAGCAGACTGACAGGGATACAGGGTGAGCAGTTCTTC. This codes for CASRLTGIQGEQFF.

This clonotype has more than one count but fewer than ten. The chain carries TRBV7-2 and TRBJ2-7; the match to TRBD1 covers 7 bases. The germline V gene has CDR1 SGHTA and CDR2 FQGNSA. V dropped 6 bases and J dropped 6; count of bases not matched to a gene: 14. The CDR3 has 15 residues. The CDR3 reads CASRGPGTDSLEQYF. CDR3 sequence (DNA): TGTGCCAGCAGGGGCCCCGGGACAGATTCACTCGAGCAGTACTTC.

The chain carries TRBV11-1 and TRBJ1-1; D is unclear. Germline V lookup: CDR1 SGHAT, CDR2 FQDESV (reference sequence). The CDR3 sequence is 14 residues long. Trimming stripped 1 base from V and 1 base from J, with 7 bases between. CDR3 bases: TGTGCCAGCAGCTTAGAAGTGGCGAACACTGAAGCTTTCTTT. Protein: CASSLEVANTEAFF.

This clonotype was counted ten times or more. Here the CDR3 DNA reads TGTGCCAGCAGCTCCTGGGGACAGCTAGGAGATGAGCAGTTCTTC. Protein: CASSSWGQLGDEQFF. V and J are TRBV7-2 and TRBJ2-1; 7 nucleotides align to TRBD1. Germline assignment: CDR1 SGHTA and CDR2 FQGNSA. J gave up 8 bases and V 4 bases, and 11 bases lay outside the gene matches. The CDR3 has 15 amino acids. The full variable domain, in which reference TRBV7-2 and TRBJ2-1 provide the parts outside the CDR3, is GAGVSQSPSNKVTEKGKDVELRCDPISGHTALYWYRQSLGQGLEFLIYFQGNSAPDKSGLPSDRFSAERTGGSVSTLTIQRTQQEDSAVYLCASSSWGQLGDEQFFGPGTRLTVL.

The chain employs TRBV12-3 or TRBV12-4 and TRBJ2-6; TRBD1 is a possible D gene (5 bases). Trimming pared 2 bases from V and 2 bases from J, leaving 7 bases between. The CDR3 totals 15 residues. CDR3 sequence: CASSLIGAGANVLTF. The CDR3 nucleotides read TGTGCCAGCAGTTTAATAGGGGCTGGGGCCAACGTCCTGACTTTC.

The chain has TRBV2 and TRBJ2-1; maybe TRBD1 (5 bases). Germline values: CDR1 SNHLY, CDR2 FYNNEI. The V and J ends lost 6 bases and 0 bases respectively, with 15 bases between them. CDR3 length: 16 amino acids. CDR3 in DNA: TGTGCCAGCAGCACGACAGCTTTCAGCTCCTACAATGAGCAGTTCTTC. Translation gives CASSTTAFSSYNEQFF.

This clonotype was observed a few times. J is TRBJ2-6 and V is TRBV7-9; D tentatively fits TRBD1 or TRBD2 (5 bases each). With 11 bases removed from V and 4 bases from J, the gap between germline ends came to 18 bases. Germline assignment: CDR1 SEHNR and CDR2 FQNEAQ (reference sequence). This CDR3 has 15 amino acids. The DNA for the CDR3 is TGTGCCCTCGGGAAGGGGCCAATCGGGGCCAACGTCCTGACTTTC. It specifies CALGKGPIGANVLTF.

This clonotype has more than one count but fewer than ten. CDR3 region: CASSLSATAGQFF. The CDR3 region has the DNA TGTGCCAGCAGCTTATCCGCTACGGCGGGACAGTTCTTC. The V call is TRBV7-9, the J call TRBJ2-1, with TRBD2 as a possible D gene (6 bases). There are 13 residues in the CDR3. The V end was cut by 2 bases, the J end by 13 bases, with 15 bases between. Germline CDR1 SEHNR, CDR2 FQNEAQ (reference sequence). The full variable domain, in which reference TRBV7-9 and TRBJ2-1 provide the parts outside the CDR3, is DTGVSQNPRHKITKRGQNVTFRCDPISEHNRLYWYRQTLGQGPEFLTYFQNEAQLEKSRLLSDRFSAERPKGSFSTLEIQRTEQGDSAMYLCASSLSATAGQFFGPGTRLTVL.

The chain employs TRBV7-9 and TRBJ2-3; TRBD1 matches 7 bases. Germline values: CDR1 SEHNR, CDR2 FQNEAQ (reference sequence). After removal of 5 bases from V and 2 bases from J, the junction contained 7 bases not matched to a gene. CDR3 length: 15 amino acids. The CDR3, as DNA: TGTGCCAGCAGCCTTGGACAGGTGATCACAGATACGCAGTATTTT. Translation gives CASSLGQVITDTQYF. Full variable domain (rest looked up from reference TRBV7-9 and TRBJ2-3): DTGVSQNPRHKITKRGQNVTFRCDPISEHNRLYWYRQTLGQGPEFLTYFQNEAQLEKSRLLSDRFSAERPKGSFSTLEIQRTEQGDSAMYLCASSLGQVITDTQYFGPGTRLTVL.

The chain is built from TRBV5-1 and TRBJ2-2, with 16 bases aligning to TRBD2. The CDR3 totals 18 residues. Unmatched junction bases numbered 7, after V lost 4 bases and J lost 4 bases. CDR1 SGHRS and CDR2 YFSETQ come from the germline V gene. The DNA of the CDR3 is TGCGCCAGCAGCCCGGGACTAGCGGGAGGGCCAGGCACCGGGGAGCTGTTTTTT. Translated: CASSPGLAGGPGTGELFF.

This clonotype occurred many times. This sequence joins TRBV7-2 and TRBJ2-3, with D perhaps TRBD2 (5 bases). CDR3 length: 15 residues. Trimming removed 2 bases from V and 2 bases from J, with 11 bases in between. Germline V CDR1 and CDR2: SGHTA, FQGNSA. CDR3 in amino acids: CASSLMDFYTDTQYF. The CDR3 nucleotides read TGTGCCAGCAGCTTAATGGACTTCTACACAGATACGCAGTATTTT.

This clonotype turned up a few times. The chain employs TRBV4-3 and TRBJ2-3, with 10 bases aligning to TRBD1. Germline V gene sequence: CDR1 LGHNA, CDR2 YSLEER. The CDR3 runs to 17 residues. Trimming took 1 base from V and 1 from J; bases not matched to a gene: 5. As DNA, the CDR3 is TGCGCCAGCAGCCAAGTCCTGGGACAGGGGCGCACAGATACGCAGTATTTT. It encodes CASSQVLGQGRTDTQYF.

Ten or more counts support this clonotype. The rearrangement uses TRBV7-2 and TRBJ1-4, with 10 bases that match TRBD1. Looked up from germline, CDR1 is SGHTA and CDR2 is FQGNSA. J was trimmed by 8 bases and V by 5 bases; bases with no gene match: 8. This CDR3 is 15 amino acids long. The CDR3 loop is CASSVRQGAREKLFF. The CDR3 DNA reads TGTGCCAGCAGCGTTCGACAGGGGGCGCGAGAAAAACTGTTTTTT. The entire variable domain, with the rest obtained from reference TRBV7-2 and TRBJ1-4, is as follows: GAGVSQSPSNKVTEKGKDVELRCDPISGHTALYWYRQSLGQGLEFLIYFQGNSAPDKSGLPSDRFSAERTGGSVSTLTIQRTQQEDSAVYLCASSVRQGAREKLFFGSGTQLSVL.

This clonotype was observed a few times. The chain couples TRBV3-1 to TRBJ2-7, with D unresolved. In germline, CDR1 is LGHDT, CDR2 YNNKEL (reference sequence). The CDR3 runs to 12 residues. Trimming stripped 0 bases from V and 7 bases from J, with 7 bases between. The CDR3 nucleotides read TGTGCCAGCAGCCAAGATCGGCAGGAGCAGTACTTC. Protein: CASSQDRQEQYF.

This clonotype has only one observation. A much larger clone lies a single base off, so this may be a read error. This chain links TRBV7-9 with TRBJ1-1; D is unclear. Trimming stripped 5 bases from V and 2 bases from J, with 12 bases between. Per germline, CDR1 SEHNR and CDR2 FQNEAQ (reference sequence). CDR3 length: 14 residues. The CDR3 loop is CASSPLRPNTEAFF. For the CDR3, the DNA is TGTGCCAGCAGCCCACTAAGGCCAAACACTGAAGCTTTCTTT.

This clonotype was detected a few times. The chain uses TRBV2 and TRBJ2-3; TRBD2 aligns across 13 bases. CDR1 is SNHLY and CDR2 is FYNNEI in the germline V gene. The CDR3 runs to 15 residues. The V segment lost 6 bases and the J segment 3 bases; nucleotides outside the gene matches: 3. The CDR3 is CASSGLAGATDTQYF. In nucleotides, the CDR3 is TGTGCCAGCAGCGGACTAGCGGGAGCGACAGATACGCAGTATTTT.